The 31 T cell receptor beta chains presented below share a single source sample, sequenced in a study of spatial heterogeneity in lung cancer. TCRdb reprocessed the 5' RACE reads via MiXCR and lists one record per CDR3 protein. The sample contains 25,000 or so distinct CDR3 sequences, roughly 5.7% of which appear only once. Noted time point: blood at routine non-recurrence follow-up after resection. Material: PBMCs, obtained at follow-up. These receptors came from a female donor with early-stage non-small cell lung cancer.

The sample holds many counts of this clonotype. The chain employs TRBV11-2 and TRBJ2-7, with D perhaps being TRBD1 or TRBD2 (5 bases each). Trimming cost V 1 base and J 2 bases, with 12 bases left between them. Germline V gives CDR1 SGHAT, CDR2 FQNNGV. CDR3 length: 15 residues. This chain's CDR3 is CASSLGRGPPYEQYF. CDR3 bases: TGTGCCAGCAGCTTAGGTCGGGGACCCCCCTACGAGCAGTACTTC.

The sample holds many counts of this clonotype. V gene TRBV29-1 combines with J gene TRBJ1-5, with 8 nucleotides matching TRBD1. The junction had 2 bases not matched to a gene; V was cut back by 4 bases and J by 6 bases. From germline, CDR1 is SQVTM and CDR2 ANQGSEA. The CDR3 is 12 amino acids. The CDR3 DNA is TGCAGCGTTGGGACAGGGACTCAGCCCCAGCATTTT. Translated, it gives CSVGTGTQPQHF.

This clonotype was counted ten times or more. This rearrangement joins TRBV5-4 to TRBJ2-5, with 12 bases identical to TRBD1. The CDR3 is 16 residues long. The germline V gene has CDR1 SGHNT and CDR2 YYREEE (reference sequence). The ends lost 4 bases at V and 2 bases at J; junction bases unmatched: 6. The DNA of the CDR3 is TGTGCCAGCAGCATGGGACAGGGGGCGTCTCAAGAGACCCAGTACTTC. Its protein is CASSMGQGASQETQYF.

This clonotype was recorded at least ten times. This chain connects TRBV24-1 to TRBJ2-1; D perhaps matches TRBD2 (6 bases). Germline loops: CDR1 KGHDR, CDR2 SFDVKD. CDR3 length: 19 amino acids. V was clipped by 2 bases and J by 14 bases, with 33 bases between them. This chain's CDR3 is CATSDSTLIAERAEVMKFF. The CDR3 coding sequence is TGTGCCACCAGTGATTCTACCTTGATAGCGGAGAGGGCCGAGGTGATGAAGTTCTTC.

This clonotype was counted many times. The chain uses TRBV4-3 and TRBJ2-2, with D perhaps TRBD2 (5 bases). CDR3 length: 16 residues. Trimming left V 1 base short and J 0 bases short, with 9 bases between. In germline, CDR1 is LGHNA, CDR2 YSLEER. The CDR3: CASSQAAETNTGELFF. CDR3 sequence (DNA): TGCGCCAGCAGCCAAGCAGCGGAAACGAACACCGGGGAGCTGTTTTTT.

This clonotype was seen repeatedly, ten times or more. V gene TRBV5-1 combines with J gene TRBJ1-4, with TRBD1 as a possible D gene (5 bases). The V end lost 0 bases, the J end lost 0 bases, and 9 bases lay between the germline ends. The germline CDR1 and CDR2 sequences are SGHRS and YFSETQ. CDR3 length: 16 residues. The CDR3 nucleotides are TGCGCCAGCAGCTTGGGGGACCGTGCAACTAATGAAAAACTGTTTTTT. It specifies CASSLGDRATNEKLFF.

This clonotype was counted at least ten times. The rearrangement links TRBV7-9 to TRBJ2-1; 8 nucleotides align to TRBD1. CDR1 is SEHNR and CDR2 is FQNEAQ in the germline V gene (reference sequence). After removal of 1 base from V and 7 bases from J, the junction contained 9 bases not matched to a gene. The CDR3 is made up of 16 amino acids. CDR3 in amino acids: CASSLVDREVWNEQFF. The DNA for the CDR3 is TGTGCCAGCAGCTTAGTGGACAGGGAGGTGTGGAATGAGCAGTTCTTC. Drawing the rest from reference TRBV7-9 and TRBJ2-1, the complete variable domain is DTGVSQNPRHKITKRGQNVTFRCDPISEHNRLYWYRQTLGQGPEFLTYFQNEAQLEKSRLLSDRFSAERPKGSFSTLEIQRTEQGDSAMYLCASSLVDREVWNEQFFGPGTRLTVL.

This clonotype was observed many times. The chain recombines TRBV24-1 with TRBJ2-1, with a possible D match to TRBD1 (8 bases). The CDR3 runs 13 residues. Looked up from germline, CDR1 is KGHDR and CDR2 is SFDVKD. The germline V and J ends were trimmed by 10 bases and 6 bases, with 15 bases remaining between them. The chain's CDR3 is CATDTGGGNEQFF. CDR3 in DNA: TGTGCCACAGACACAGGGGGGGGCAATGAGCAGTTCTTC.

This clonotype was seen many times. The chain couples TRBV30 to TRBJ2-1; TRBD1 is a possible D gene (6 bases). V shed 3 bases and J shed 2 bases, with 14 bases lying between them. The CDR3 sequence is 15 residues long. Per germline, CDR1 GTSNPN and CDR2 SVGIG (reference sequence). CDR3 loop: CAWSAWGPTYNEQFF. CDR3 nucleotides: TGTGCCTGGAGCGCCTGGGGGCCTACCTACAATGAGCAGTTCTTC.

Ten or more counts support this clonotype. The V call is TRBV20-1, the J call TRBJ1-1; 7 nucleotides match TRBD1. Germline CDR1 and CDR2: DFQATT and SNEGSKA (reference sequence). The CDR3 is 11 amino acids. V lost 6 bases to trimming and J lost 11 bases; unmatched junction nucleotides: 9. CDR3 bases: TGCAGTGCAAAGGGAGGGGGCCGGGCTTTCTTT. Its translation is CSAKGGGRAFF.

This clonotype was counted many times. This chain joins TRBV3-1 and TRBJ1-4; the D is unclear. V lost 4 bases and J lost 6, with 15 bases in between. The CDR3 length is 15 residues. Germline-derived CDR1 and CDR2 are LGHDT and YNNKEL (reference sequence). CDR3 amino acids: CASSPTFGADEKLFF. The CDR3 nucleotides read TGTGCCAGCAGCCCAACGTTCGGTGCGGATGAAAAACTGTTTTTT.

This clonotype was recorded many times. In nucleotides, the CDR3 is TGTGCCAGCAGCCAAGCCAGTAGGGGGGCTAGGACTGAAGCTTTCTTT. It specifies CASSQASRGARTEAFF. The rearrangement links TRBV4-2 to TRBJ1-1, with D possibly TRBD1 on 6 matching bases. The CDR3 covers 16 residues. The V and J ends lost 1 base and 5 bases respectively, with 17 bases between them. The germline V gene has CDR1 LGHNA and CDR2 YNFKEQ.

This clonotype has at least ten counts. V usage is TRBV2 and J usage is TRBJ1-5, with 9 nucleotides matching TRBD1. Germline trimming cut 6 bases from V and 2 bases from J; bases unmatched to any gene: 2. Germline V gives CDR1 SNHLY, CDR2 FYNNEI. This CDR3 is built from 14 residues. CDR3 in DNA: TGTGCCAGCAGGGGGGACAGGGGCAATCAGCCCCAGCATTTT. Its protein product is CASRGDRGNQPQHF.

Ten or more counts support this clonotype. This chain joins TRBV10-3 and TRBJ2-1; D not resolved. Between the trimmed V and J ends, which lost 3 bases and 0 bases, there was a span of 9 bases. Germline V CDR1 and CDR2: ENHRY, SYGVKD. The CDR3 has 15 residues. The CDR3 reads CAISDSLSSYNEQFF. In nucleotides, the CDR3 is TGTGCCATCAGTGACAGTTTAAGCTCCTACAATGAGCAGTTCTTC.

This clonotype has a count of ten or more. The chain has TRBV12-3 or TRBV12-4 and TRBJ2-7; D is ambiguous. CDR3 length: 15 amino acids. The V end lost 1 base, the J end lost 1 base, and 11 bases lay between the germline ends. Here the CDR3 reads CASSLGTPGSYEQYF. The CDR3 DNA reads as TGTGCCAGCAGTTTAGGAACCCCCGGGTCCTACGAGCAGTACTTC.

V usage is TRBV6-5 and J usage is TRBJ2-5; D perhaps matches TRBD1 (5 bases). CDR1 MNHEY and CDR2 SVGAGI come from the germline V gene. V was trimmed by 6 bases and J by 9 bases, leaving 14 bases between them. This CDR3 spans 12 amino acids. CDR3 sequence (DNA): TGTGCCAGCAGACGCGACAGTTGGCCCCAGTACTTC. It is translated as CASRRDSWPQYF.

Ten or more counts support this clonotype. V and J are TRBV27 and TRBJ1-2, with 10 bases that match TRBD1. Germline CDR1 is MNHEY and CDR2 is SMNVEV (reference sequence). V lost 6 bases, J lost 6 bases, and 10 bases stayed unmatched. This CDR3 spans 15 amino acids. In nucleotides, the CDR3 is TGTGCCAGCAGACTCGGGAAGGACAGGGGGGATGGCTACACCTTC. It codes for CASRLGKDRGDGYTF.

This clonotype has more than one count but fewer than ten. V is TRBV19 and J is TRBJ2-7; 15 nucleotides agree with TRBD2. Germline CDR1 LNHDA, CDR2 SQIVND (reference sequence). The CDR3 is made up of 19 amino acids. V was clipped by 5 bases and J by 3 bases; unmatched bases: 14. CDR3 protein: CASSSLGLAGGSPVYEQYF. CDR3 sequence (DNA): TGTGCCAGTAGTTCTTTGGGACTAGCGGGAGGATCACCCGTCTACGAGCAGTACTTC.

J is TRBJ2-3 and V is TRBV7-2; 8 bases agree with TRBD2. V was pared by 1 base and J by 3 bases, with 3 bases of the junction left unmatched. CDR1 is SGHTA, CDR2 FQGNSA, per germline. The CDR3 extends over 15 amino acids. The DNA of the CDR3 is TGTGCCAGCAGCTTAGTAGCGGGGAGTACAGATACGCAGTATTTT. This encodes CASSLVAGSTDTQYF.

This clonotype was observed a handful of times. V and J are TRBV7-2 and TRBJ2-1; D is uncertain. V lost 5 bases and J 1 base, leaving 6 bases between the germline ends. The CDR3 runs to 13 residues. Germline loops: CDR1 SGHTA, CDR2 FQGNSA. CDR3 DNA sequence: TGTGCCAGCAGCCAGTATTCCTACAATGAGCAGTTCTTC. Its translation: CASSQYSYNEQFF.

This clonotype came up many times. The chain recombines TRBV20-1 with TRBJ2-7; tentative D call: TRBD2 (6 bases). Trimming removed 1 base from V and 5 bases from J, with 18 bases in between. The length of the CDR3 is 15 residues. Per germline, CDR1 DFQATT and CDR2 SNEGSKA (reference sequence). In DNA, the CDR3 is TGCAGTGCTAGAGCGCTACTAGCCGTGGGGGACGAGCAGTACTTC. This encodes CSARALLAVGDEQYF.

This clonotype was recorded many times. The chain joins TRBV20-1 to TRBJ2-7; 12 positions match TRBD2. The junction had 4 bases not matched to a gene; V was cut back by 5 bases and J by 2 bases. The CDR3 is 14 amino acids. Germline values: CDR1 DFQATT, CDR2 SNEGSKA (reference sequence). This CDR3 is CSASGLAGPYEQYF. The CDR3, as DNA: TGCAGTGCTTCCGGACTAGCGGGGCCCTACGAGCAGTACTTC.

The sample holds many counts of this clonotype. CDR3 DNA: TGTGCCACCATAGGCGACACTGAAGCTTTCTTT. It is translated as CATIGDTEAFF. This chain links TRBV10-3 with TRBJ1-1; D remains unclear. V was cut by 10 bases and J by 3 bases, with 9 bases left in between. CDR1 ENHRY and CDR2 SYGVKD come from the germline V gene. This CDR3 spans 11 amino acids.

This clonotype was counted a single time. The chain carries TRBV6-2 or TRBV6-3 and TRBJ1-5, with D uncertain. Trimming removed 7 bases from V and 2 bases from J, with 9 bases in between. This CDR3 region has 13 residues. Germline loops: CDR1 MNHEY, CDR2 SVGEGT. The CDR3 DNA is TGTGCCAGCACGAAGGTTGGCAATCAGCCCCAGCATTTT. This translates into CASTKVGNQPQHF.

In DNA form, the CDR3 reads TGTGCCAGCACCAATCTTGGGGCCTCCCAAGAGACCCAGTACTTC. This codes for CASTNLGASQETQYF. The chain is built from TRBV7-2 and TRBJ2-5, with D possibly matching TRBD1 (5 bases). The CDR3 is 15 residues long. V dropped 7 bases and J dropped 1 base, with 16 bases sitting between them. Germline CDR1 SGHTA, CDR2 FQGNSA.

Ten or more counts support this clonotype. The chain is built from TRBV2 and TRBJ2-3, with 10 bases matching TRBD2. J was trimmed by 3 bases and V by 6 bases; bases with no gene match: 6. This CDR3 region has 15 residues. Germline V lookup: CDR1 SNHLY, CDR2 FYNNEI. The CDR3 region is CASRAGLAETDTQYF. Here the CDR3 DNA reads TGTGCCAGCAGGGCCGGACTAGCGGAAACAGATACGCAGTATTTT.

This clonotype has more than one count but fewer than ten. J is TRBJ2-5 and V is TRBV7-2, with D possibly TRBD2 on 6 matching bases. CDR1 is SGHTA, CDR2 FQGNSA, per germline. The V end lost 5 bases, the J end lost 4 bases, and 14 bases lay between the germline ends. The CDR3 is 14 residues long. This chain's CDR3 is CASSRQTSIETQYF. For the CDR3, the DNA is TGTGCCAGCAGCCGACAGACTAGTATAGAGACCCAGTACTTC.

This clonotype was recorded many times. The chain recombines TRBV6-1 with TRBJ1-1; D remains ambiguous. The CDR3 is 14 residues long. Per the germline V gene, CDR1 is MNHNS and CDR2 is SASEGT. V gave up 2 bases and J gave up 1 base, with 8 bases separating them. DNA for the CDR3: TGTGCCAGCAGTGAATACAGTCAGAACACTGAAGCTTTCTTT. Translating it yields CASSEYSQNTEAFF.

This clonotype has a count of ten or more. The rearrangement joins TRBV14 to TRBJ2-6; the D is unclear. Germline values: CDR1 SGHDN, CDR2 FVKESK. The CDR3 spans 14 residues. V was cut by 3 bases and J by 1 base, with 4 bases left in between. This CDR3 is CASSHFSGANVLTF. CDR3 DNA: TGTGCCAGCAGCCATTTTTCTGGGGCCAACGTCCTGACTTTC.

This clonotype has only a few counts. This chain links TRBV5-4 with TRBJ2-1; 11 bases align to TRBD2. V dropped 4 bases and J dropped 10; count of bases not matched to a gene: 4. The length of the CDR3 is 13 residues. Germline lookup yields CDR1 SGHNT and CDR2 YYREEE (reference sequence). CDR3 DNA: TGTGCCAGCAGCGGGAGACTAGCGGGGGAGCAGTTCTTC. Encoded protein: CASSGRLAGEQFF. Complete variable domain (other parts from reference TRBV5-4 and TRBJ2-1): ETGVTQSPTHLIKTRGQQVTLRCSSQSGHNTVSWYQQALGQGPQFIFQYYREEENGRGNFPPRFSGLQFPNYSSELNVNALELDDSALYLCASSGRLAGEQFFGPGTRLTVL.

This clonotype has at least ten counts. CDR3 in amino acids: CSVSPGDTGELFF. DNA of the CDR3: TGCAGCGTGTCACCGGGCGACACCGGGGAGCTGTTTTTT. The chain has TRBV29-1 and TRBJ2-2; D remains ambiguous. The length of the CDR3 is 13 residues. V was clipped by 6 bases and J by 3 bases, with 11 bases between them. CDR1 SQVTM and CDR2 ANQGSEA come from the germline V gene.